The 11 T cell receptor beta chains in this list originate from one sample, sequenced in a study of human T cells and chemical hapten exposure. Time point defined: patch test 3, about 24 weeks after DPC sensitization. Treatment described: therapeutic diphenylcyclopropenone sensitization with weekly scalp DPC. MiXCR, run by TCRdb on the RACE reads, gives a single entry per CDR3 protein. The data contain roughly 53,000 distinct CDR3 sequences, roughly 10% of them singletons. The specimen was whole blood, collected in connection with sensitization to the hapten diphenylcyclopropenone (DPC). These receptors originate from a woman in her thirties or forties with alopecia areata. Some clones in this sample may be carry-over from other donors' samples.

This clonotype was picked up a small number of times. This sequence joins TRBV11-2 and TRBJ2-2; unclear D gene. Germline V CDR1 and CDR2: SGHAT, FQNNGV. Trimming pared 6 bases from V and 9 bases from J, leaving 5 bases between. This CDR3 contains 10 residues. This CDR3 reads CASSVRELFF. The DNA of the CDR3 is TGTGCCAGCAGTGTCCGGGAGCTGTTTTTT.

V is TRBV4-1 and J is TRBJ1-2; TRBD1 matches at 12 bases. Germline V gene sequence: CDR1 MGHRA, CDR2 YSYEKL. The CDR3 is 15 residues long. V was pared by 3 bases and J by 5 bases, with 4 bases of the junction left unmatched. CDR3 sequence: CASSQGTGGGYGYTF. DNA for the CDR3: TGCGCCAGCAGCCAGGGGACAGGGGGCGGGTATGGCTACACCTTC.

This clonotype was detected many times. This CDR3 reads CASSLAGLNEQFF. CDR3 nucleotide sequence: TGTGCCAGTAGCCTAGCGGGGCTCAATGAGCAGTTCTTC. This chain connects TRBV19 to TRBJ2-1; TRBD2 matches at 9 bases. There are 13 residues in the CDR3. With V trimmed by 6 bases and J by 6 bases, 3 bases remained unmatched. Germline V gene data show CDR1 as LNHDA and CDR2 as SQIVND (reference sequence). Based on the CDR3 plus reference TRBV19 and TRBJ2-1, the full variable domain is DGGITQSPKYLFRKEGQNVTLSCEQNLNHDAMYWYRQDPGQGLRLIYYSQIVNDFQKGDIAEGYSVSREKKESFPLTVTSAQKNPTAFYLCASSLAGLNEQFFGPGTRLTVL.

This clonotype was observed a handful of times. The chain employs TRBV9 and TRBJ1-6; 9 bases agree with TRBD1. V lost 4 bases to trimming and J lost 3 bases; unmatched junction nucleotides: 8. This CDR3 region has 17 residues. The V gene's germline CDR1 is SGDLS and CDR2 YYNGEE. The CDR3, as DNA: TGTGCCAGCAGCCCCGTGGGACAGGGACGCTATAATTCACCCCTCCACTTT. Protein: CASSPVGQGRYNSPLHF.

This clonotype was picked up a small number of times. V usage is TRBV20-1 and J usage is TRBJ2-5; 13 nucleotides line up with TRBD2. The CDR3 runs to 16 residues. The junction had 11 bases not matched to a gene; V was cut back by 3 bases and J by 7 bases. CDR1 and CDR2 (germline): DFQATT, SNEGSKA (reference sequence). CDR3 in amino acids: CSARHPGLAGVRTQYF. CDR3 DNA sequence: TGCAGTGCTAGGCACCCCGGACTAGCGGGGGTACGGACCCAGTACTTC.

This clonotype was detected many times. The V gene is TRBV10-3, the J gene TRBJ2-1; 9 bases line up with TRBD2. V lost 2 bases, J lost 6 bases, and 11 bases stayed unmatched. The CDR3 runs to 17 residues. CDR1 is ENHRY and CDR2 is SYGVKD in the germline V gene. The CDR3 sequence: CAISEGLGGGAPNEQFF. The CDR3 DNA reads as TGTGCCATCAGTGAGGGTCTAGGCGGGGGGGCCCCCAATGAGCAGTTCTTC.

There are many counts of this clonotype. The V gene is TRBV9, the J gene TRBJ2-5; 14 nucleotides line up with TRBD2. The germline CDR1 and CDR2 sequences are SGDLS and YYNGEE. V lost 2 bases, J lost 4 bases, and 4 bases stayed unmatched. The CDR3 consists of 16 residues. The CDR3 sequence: CASSVGTSGGIETQYF. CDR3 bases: TGTGCCAGCAGCGTGGGGACTAGCGGGGGCATAGAGACCCAGTACTTC.

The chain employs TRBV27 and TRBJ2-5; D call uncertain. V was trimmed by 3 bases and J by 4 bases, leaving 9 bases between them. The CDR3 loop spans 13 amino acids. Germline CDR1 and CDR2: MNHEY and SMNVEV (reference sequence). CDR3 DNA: TGTGCCAGCAGTTTCTCCCTCGCAGAGACCCAGTACTTC. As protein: CASSFSLAETQYF.

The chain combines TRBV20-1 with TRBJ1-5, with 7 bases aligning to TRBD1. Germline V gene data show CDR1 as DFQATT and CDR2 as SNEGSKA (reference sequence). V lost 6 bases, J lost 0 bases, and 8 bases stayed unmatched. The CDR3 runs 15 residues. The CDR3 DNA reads TGCAGTGCCAGACAGGGTAGTTATAGCAATCAGCCCCAGCATTTT. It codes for CSARQGSYSNQPQHF.

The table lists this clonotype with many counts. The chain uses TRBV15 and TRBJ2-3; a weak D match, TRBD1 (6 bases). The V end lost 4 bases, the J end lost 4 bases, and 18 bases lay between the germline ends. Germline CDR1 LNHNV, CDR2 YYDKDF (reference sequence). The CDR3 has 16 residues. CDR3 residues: CATSTERDKGSDTQYF. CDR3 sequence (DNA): TGTGCCACCAGCACAGAGAGGGACAAGGGTTCAGATACGCAGTATTTT.

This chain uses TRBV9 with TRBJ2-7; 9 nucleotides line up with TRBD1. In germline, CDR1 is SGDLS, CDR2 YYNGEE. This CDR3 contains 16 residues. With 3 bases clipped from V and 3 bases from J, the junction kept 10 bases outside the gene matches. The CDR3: CASSAGGQGGIYEQYF. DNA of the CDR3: TGTGCCAGCAGCGCCGGGGGACAGGGAGGGATCTACGAGCAGTACTTC.